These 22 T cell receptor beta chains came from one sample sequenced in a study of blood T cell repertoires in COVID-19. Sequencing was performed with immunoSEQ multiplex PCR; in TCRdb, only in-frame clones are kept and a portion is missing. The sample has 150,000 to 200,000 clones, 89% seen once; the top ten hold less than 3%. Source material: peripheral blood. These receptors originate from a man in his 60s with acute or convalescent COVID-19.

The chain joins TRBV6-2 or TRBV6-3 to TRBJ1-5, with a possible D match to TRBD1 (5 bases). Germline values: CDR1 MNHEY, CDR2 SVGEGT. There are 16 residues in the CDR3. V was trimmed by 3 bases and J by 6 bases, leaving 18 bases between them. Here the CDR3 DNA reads TGTGCCAGCAGTTATGGGGGGACCCCAGGAGGTCAGCCCCAGCATTTT. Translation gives CASSYGGTPGGQPQHF.

CDR3 loop: CASSQDPGGHSPLHF. The DNA for the CDR3 is TGCGCCAGCAGCCAAGATCCAGGGGGTCATTCACCCCTCCACTTT. This rearrangement joins TRBV4-3 to TRBJ1-6; TRBD1 agrees at 7 bases. J gave up 8 bases and V 0 bases, and 4 bases lay outside the gene matches. The CDR3 runs to 15 residues. The V gene's germline CDR1 is LGHNA and CDR2 YSLEER.

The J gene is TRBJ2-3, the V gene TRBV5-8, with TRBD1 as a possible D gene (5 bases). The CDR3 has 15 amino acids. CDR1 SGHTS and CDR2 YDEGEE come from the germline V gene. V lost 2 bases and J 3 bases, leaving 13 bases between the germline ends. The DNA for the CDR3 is TGTGCCAGCAGCTTCCAGGGAATCTCGACAGATACGCAGTATTTT. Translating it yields CASSFQGISTDTQYF.

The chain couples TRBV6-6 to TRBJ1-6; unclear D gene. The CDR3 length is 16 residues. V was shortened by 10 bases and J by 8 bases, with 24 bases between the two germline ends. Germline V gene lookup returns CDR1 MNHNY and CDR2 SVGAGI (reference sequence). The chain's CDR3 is CATRRREASSDSPLHF. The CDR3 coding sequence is TGTGCCACCCGGAGGCGAGAAGCCTCTTCGGATTCACCCCTCCACTTT.

The CDR3 reads CASSITGGNEQYF. The DNA of the CDR3 is TGTGCCAGTAGTATCACAGGGGGAAACGAGCAGTACTTC. The V call is TRBV19, the J call TRBJ2-7; TRBD1 matches 8 bases. Germline V gene lookup returns CDR1 LNHDA and CDR2 SQIVND (reference sequence). Unmatched junction bases numbered 3, after V lost 3 bases and J lost 5 bases. The CDR3 extends over 13 amino acids.

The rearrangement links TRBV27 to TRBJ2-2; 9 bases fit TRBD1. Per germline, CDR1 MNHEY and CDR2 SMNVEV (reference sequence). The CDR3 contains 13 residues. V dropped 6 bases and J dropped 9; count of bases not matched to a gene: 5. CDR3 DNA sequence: TGTGCCAGCAGACAAGGACAGGGGCGGGAGCTGTTTTTT. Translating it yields CASRQGQGRELFF.

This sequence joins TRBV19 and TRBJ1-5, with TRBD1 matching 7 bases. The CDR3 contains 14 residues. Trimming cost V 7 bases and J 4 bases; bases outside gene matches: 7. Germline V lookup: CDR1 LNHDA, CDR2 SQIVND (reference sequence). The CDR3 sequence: CASNPNRGNQPQHF. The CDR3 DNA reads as TGTGCCAGTAATCCAAACAGGGGAAATCAGCCCCAGCATTTT.

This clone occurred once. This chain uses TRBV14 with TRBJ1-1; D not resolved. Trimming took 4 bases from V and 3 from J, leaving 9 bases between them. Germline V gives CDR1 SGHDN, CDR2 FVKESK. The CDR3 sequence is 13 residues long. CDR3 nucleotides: TGTGCCAGCAGCCTCCTCGGGGACACTGAAGCTTTCTTT. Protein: CASSLLGDTEAFF.

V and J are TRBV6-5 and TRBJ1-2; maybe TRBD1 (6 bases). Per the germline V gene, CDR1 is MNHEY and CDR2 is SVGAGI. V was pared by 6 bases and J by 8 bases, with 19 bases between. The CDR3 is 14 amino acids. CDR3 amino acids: CASSIVSDSDGYTF. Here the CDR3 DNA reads TGTGCCAGCAGCATCGTATCGGACAGCGACGGCTACACCTTC.

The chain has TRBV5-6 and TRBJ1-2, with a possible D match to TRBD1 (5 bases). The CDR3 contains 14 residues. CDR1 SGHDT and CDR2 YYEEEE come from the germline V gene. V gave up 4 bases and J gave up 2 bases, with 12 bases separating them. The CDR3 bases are TGTGCCAGCAGCCCCAATCGACAGAACTATGGCTACACCTTC. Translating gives CASSPNRQNYGYTF.

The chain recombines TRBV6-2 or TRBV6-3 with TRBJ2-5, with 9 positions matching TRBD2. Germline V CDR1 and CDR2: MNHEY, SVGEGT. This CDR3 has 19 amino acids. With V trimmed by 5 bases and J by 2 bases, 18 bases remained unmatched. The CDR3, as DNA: TGTGCCAGCAGTCAAAATAACAATAAGGGACTAGCCAATCAAGAGACCCAGTACTTC. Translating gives CASSQNNNKGLANQETQYF.

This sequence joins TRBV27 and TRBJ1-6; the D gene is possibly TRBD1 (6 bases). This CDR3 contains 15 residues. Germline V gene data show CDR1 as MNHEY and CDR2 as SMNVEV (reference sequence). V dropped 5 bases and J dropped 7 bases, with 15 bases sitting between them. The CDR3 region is CASSPRTGRNSPLHF. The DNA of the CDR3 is TGTGCCAGCAGTCCGCGCACAGGGCGGAATTCACCCCTCCACTTT.

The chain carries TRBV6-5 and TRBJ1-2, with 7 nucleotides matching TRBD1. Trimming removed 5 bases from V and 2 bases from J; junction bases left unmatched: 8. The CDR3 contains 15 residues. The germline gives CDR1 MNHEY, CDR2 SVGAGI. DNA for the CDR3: TGTGCCAGCAGTCCCGGGGCGACAGGGAACTATGGCTACACCTTC. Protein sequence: CASSPGATGNYGYTF.

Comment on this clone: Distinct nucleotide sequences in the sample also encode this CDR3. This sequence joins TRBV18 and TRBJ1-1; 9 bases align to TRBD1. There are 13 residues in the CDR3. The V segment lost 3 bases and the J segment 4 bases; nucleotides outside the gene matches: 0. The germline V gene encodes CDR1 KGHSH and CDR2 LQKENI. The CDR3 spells CASSPDRGTEAFF. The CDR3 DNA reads TGTGCCAGCTCACCGGACAGGGGCACTGAAGCTTTCTTT.

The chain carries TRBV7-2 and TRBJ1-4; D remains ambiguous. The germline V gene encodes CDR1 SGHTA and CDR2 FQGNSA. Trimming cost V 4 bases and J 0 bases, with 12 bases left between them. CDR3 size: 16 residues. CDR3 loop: CASSYRAEATNEKLFF. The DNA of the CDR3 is TGTGCCAGCAGCTACCGGGCGGAGGCAACTAATGAAAAACTGTTTTTT.

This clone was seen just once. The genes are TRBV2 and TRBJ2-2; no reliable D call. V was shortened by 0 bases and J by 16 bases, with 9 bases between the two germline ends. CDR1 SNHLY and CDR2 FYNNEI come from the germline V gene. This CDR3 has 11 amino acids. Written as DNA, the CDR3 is TGTGCCAGCAGTGAAGCGGAGAGCACGTTTTTT. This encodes CASSEAESTFF.

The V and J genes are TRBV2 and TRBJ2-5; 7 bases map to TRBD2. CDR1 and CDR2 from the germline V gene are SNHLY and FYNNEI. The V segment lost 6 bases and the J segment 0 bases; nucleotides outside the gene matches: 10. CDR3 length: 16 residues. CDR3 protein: CASRGGGPGYQETQYF. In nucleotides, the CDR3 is TGTGCCAGCAGGGGGGGAGGGCCAGGGTACCAAGAGACCCAGTACTTC.

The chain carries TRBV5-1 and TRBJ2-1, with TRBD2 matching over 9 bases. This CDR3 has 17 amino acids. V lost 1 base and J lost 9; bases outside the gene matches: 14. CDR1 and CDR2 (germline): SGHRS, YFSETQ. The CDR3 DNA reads TGCGCCAGCAGCTTGACCCTCTCTAGCGGGGAATCGGGTGAGCAGTTCTTC. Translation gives CASSLTLSSGESGEQFF.

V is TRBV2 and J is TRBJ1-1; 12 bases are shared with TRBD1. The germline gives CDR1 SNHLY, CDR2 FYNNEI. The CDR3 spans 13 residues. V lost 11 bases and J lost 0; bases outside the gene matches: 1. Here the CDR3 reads CAGTGGVNTEAFF. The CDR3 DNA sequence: TGTGCCGGGACAGGGGGCGTGAACACTGAAGCTTTCTTT.

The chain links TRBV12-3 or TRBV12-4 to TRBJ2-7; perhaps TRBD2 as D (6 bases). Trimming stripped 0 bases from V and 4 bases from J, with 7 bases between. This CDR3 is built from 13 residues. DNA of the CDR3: TGTGCCAGCAGTTTAGCGCGGGGATACGAGCAGTACTTC. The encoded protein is CASSLARGYEQYF.

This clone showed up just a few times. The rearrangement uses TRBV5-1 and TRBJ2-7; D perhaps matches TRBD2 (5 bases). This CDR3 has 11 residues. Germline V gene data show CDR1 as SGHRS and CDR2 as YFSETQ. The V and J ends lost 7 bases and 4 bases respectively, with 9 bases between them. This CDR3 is CASRREYEQYF. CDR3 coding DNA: TGCGCCAGCCGACGGGAATACGAGCAGTACTTC.

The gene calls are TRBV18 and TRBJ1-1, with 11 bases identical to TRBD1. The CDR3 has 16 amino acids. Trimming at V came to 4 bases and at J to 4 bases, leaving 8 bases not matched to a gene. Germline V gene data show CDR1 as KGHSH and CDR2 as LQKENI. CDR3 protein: CASSHRTGGKSTEAFF. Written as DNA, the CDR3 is TGTGCCAGCTCACACCGGACAGGGGGCAAGAGCACTGAAGCTTTCTTT. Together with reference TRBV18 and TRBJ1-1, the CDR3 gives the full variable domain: NAGVMQNPRHLVRRRGQEARLRCSPMKGHSHVYWYRQLPEEGLKFMVYLQKENIIDESGMPKERFSAEFPKEGPSILRIQQVVRGDSAAYFCASSHRTGGKSTEAFFGQGTRLTVV.